These T cell receptor beta chains were read from a single sample in a study of CD8 T cell repertoires and HIV-1 epitope variants. What these receptors recognize is not known. Sequencing was performed with immunoSEQ multiplex PCR; in TCRdb, only in-frame clones are kept and a portion is missing. The sample includes 4,600 or so clones, 67% seen only once; the top ten take approximately 45%. The sample taken for sequencing was cultured CD8+ T cells derived from PBMCs. The receptors were sampled from a male donor with HIV. The CDR3 runs from the conserved cysteine through the conserved F or W. Each record gives: CDR3 DNA, CDR3 protein, J gene, V gene, D gene, CDR3 length, clone size. A D gene is named only where the DNA matches it firmly. Size values are once, few and many counts, or a class for expanded clones, and some rows have none.

TGTGCCAGCAGCTTTGGGCAGGGGGCAGGGTACGAGCAGTACTTC	CASSFGQGAGYEQYF	TRBJ2-7	TRBV5-8	TRBD1	15	.
TGTGCCAGCAGTACACTTGGCAGGGGAGGTGGGGAGACCCAGTACTTC	CASSTLGRGGGETQYF	TRBJ2-5	TRBV28	.	16	.
TGTGCCAGCAGTTACTCATCGTCTAGCGGTTACAATGAGCAGTTCTTC	CASSYSSSSGYNEQFF	TRBJ2-1	TRBV6-5	TRBD2	16	.
TGTGCCAGCAGCTTGTATGGGGTTGCGACTAGTGGTTACGAGCAGTACTTC	CASSLYGVATSGYEQYF	TRBJ2-7	TRBV7-8	.	17	few
TGTGCCAGCAGCTTAGAGACGGGAGTCGCAGGTTGGACCTACAATGAGCAGTTCTTC	CASSLETGVAGWTYNEQFF	TRBJ2-1	TRBV7-6	.	19	.
TGTGCCAGCAGTCCAGGGGACTACGAGCAGTACTTC	CASSPGDYEQYF	TRBJ2-7	TRBV6-5	.	12	.
TGCGCCAGCAGCCAAGCGGGACAGGGGGCCTACGAGCAGTACTTC	CASSQAGQGAYEQYF	TRBJ2-7	TRBV4-1	TRBD1	15	.
TGTGCCAGCAGTCGGTACTCGGGACAGGCATACGAGCAGTACTTC	CASSRYSGQAYEQYF	TRBJ2-7	TRBV5-6	TRBD1	15	.
TGTGCCGGAGGTTTAACAGGGGACACCATATATTTT	CAGGLTGDTIYF	TRBJ1-3	TRBV7-8	TRBD1	12	.
TGTGCCAGCAGGGGTACAACGACCCTCGGCTCCTACGAGCAGTACTTC	CASRGTTTLGSYEQYF	TRBJ2-7	TRBV27	.	16	.
TGTGCCAGCAGCCCCATCTCTACTAGCGGGAGCTCCTACGAGCAGTACTTC	CASSPISTSGSSYEQYF	TRBJ2-7	TRBV27	TRBD2	17	medium-sized
TGTGCCAGTAGCCCCAGGGCATACAACTATGGCTACACCTTC	CASSPRAYNYGYTF	TRBJ1-2	TRBV19	.	14	.
TGCGCCAGCAGCTCCATACCCGGACAGGGGATGAGGGAGACCCAGTACTTC	CASSSIPGQGMRETQYF	TRBJ2-5	TRBV5-1	TRBD1	17	.
TGTGCCAGCAGCCTCGACGGAAACTCCTACAATGAGCAGTTCTTC	CASSLDGNSYNEQFF	TRBJ2-1	TRBV9	.	15	.
TGTGCCAGCAGTTCGACCCCCACAGGGATTCTCGGCACAGATACGCAGTATTTT	CASSSTPTGILGTDTQYF	TRBJ2-3	TRBV27	.	18	.
TGTGCCAGCAGCAGCTCGCCCCAGGGAGTCGGGGGCGGGGAGCTGTTTTTT	CASSSSPQGVGGGELFF	TRBJ2-2	TRBV7-9	.	17	.
TGTGCCAGCAGCTTTAACCTCGACGGCTATGAGCAGTTCTTC	CASSFNLDGYEQFF	TRBJ2-1	TRBV5-6	.	14	few
TGTGCCAGCAGCATAGGACAGGGAATCTCTGGGGCCAACGTCCTGACTTTC	CASSIGQGISGANVLTF	TRBJ2-6	TRBV9	TRBD1	17	.
TGTGCCAGCACCCTCCGGGGGACAGGGGTCTCCGAGCAGTACTTC	CASTLRGTGVSEQYF	TRBJ2-7	TRBV28	TRBD1	15	.
TGTGCCAGTAGTATTGGGACTAGCGGATACAATGAGCAGTTCTTC	CASSIGTSGYNEQFF	TRBJ2-1	TRBV19	TRBD2	15	few
TGTGCCAGCAGCGGGTGGACTAGCGGGGTCAACGGCGATGAGCAGTTCTTC	CASSGWTSGVNGDEQFF	TRBJ2-1	TRBV7-6	TRBD2	17	.
TGTGCCAGCAGCTATGACAGGGCCGGGGAGCAGTTCTTC	CASSYDRAGEQFF	TRBJ2-1	TRBV7-2	TRBD1	13	.
TGTGCCAGCAGAGCTACAGGGGGGCTAAGCGGGGAGCTGTTTTTT	CASRATGGLSGELFF	TRBJ2-2	TRBV6-5	TRBD1	15	.
TGTGCCAGCAGCAAAGGCGCGAAAGATACGCAGTATTTT	CASSKGAKDTQYF	TRBJ2-3	TRBV7-8	.	13	.
TGTGCCAGCAGCGTAGAGGGACTAGCGGGGTATACGCAGTATTTT	CASSVEGLAGYTQYF	TRBJ2-3	TRBV9	TRBD2	15	.
TGTGCCAGCAGTGCCACAGGGGGCGACTCATATGAGCAGTTCTTC	CASSATGGDSYEQFF	TRBJ2-1	TRBV28	TRBD1	15	once
TGTGCCAGCGGGAGTAACACCGGGGAGCTGTTTTTT	CASGSNTGELFF	TRBJ2-2	TRBV7-3	.	12	.
TGCGCCAGCAGCTTGAGACAGGGGGCAAGCACTAACTATGGCTACACCTTC	CASSLRQGASTNYGYTF	TRBJ1-2	TRBV5-1	TRBD1	17	.
TGTGCCATCAGTGAGGCGGGACAGGGAGTGACAGATACGCAGTATTTT	CAISEAGQGVTDTQYF	TRBJ2-3	TRBV10-3	TRBD1	16	.
TGCGCCAGCAGCTTTGGCCTAGGGGGAGTTAACACTGAAGCTTTCTTT	CASSFGLGGVNTEAFF	TRBJ1-1	TRBV5-1	.	16	few
TGTGCCAGCAGTTACGTCCAGGGAGGGGAAAAACTGTTTTTT	CASSYVQGGEKLFF	TRBJ1-4	TRBV6-6	.	14	few
TGCGCCAGCAGTGAGTCCGCTCTAGGGGGAGACGAGCAGTACTTC	CASSESALGGDEQYF	TRBJ2-7	TRBV10-1	.	15	.
TGTGCCACGTACAGGGGAGGCAATCAGCCCCAGCATTTT	CATYRGGNQPQHF	TRBJ1-5	TRBV19	TRBD1	13	.
TGTGCCAGCAGTTTTTTCGACAACACAGATACGCAGTATTTT	CASSFFDNTDTQYF	TRBJ2-3	TRBV27	.	14	.
TGTGCCAGCAGCATCGAGGGACCCACAGATACGCAGTATTTT	CASSIEGPTDTQYF	TRBJ2-3	TRBV27	.	14	.
TGTGCCAGCAGTTTATCCGGGTACGAGCAGTACTTC	CASSLSGYEQYF	TRBJ2-7	TRBV27	.	12	.
TGTGCCAGTAAAAAGACAGGGGGCGGATACGAGCAGTACTTC	CASKKTGGGYEQYF	TRBJ2-7	TRBV19	TRBD1	14	.
TGTGCCAGCAGTGTTTATGGGGAGACCCAGTACTTC	CASSVYGETQYF	TRBJ2-5	TRBV27	.	12	.
TGTGCCAGTAGTATGACGCAGGGTGGCAATCAGCCCCAGCATTTT	CASSMTQGGNQPQHF	TRBJ1-5	TRBV19	.	15	.
TGTGCCAGCAGCGAGACCGGGACAGGGGACTACGAGCAGTACTTC	CASSETGTGDYEQYF	TRBJ2-7	TRBV9	TRBD1	15	.
TGTGCCAGCAGCTTGGGGACAGGGCTCACCGGGGAGCTGTTTTTT	CASSLGTGLTGELFF	TRBJ2-2	TRBV7-8	TRBD1	15	.
TGTGCCAGTTGGGGACAGGGGGCGTTGGAGCAGTTCTTC	CASWGQGALEQFF	TRBJ2-1	TRBV5-5	TRBD1	13	.
TGTGCCAGCAGTTCAGATGTCTCGGCCTACGAGCAGTACTTC	CASSSDVSAYEQYF	TRBJ2-7	TRBV13	.	14	.
TGTGCCAGCAGCTTAACCCCGACTGTCTACAATGAGCAGTTCTTC	CASSLTPTVYNEQFF	TRBJ2-1	TRBV7-2	.	15	.
TGCGCCAGCAGCTGGGAACAGGACGACTATGGCTACACCTTC	CASSWEQDDYGYTF	TRBJ1-2	TRBV5-1	.	14	few
TGTGCCAGCAGTGCTAGGGACTCCTACAATGAGCAGTTCTTC	CASSARDSYNEQFF	TRBJ2-1	TRBV6-1	.	14	.
TGCGCCAGCAGCCGCGGTTGGGTGGCCGGGGAGCTGTTTTTT	CASSRGWVAGELFF	TRBJ2-2	TRBV10-1	.	14	.
TGTGCCAGCAGCCCCAGGGGAGGGGGTCCCTACAATGAGCAGTTCTTC	CASSPRGGGPYNEQFF	TRBJ2-1	TRBV11-2	.	16	few
TGTGCCAGTACCGCCCGGCGGAGGCTGGCCGGGACTGCTGATCAGCCCCAGCATTTT	CASTARRRLAGTADQPQHF	TRBJ1-5	TRBV5-4	.	19	.
TGTGCCAGCAGCTTAGGCACTCCCTTAGACTCCTACGAGCAGTACTTC	CASSLGTPLDSYEQYF	TRBJ2-7	TRBV7-8	.	16	.
TGTGCCAGCAGCCAAGCGTACAACAATGAGCAGTTCTTC	CASSQAYNNEQFF	TRBJ2-1	TRBV27	.	13	once
TGCGCCAGCAGCCAATTTCAGTACAACACTGAAGCTTTCTTT	CASSQFQYNTEAFF	TRBJ1-1	TRBV4-3	.	14	.
TGTGCCAGCAGTCCCCAGAGGGTGGATGGCTACACCTTC	CASSPQRVDGYTF	TRBJ1-2	TRBV6-5	.	13	few
TGTGCCAGCTTACAGGGAGGTGAGCAGTTCTTC	CASLQGGEQFF	TRBJ2-1	TRBV7-9	.	11	.
TGTGCCAGTAGTATAGACTCAAGGGGACTGGCAGAGACCCAGTACTTC	CASSIDSRGLAETQYF	TRBJ2-5	TRBV19	.	16	.
TGTGCCAGCAGTGAGACAGATCGCAATCAGCCCCAGCATTTT	CASSETDRNQPQHF	TRBJ1-5	TRBV2	.	14	.